The rows below give T cell receptor beta chains drawn from one sample of a study of CD8 T cells in ankylosing spondylitis. Each CDR3 protein is one row after TCRdb ran MiXCR on the 5' RACE reads. The sample comprises about 800,000 distinct CDR3 sequences, about 10% of which are singletons, and 0.51% rests with the top ten. Sequencing was performed on blood, either unsorted or a sorted T cell fraction (not recorded which). The receptor set was obtained from a male donor with ankylosing spondylitis. CDR3s include the opening cysteine and the closing phenylalanine or tryptophan. The D gene is left open where the match is weak. Not every row has a clone size; where given, it reads once, few, many or a size class.

V	J	size	D	DNA	CDR3
TRBV6-2/TRBV6-3	TRBJ2-1	NA	TRBD1	TGTGCCAGCTCAAGCTTGACCGGACAGGGACTCTACAATGAGCAGTTCTTC	CASSSLTGQGLYNEQFF
TRBV20-1	TRBJ2-5	few	TRBD2	TGCAGTGCTGAAGCGGGAAGGGAGACCCAGTACTTC	CSAEAGRETQYF
TRBV12-3/TRBV12-4	TRBJ2-7	many	NA	TGTGCCAGCAGTCCCCACAGGACTCCCTACGAGCAGTACTTC	CASSPHRTPYEQYF
TRBV20-1	TRBJ2-1	few	NA	TGCAGTGCTAGAAGGTGGGCCTACAATGAGCAGTTCTTC	CSARRWAYNEQFF
TRBV10-3	TRBJ2-7	few	NA	TGTGCCATCAGCGGGGACATCCGCTCCTACGAGCAGTACTTC	CAISGDIRSYEQYF
TRBV20-1	TRBJ1-1	NA	NA	TGCAGTGCTAGACCGGTGGGAGTGGGGACTGAAGCTTTCTTT	CSARPVGVGTEAFF
TRBV7-3	TRBJ1-1	many	NA	TGTGCCAGCAGCTTATTTGGGATACGGCAGAACACTGAAGCTTTCTTT	CASSLFGIRQNTEAFF
TRBV4-3	TRBJ1-5	NA	NA	TGCGCCAGCAGCCAAGACCGGGCCGGGTCCCGTTATAGCAATCAGCCCCAGCATTTT	CASSQDRAGSRYSNQPQHF
TRBV7-2	TRBJ2-2	few	TRBD1	TGTGCCAGCAGCTTCACCCCTACAGGGGCCACCGGGGAGCTGTTTTTT	CASSFTPTGATGELFF
TRBV6-2/TRBV6-3	TRBJ2-1	few	TRBD1	TGTGCCAGCAGTTACAGGGGGCTTAGCTACAATGAGCAGTTCTTC	CASSYRGLSYNEQFF
TRBV7-8	TRBJ2-3	many	NA	TGTGCCAGCAGCTTCGGCGGGGCGGATACGCAGTATTTT	CASSFGGADTQYF
TRBV5-1	TRBJ1-2	NA	TRBD1	TGCGCCAGCAGCAGGACAGGGGGCGGATACTATGGCTACACCTTC	CASSRTGGGYYGYTF
TRBV18	TRBJ2-5	NA	NA	TGTGCCAGCTCACCACGTGGGGGGATCTCAACCCAGTACTTC	CASSPRGGISTQYF
TRBV2	TRBJ2-1	NA	TRBD2	TGTGCCAGCAGTTATTCCGGGACTAAGTTCTTC	CASSYSGTKFF
TRBV6-4	TRBJ1-5	few	TRBD1	TGTGCCAGACAGAATCCGACAGGGCGGTATCAGCCCCAGCATTTT	CARQNPTGRYQPQHF
TRBV5-1	TRBJ2-1	few	NA	TGCGCCAGCAGCTTGGGACAGATCGAGCAGTTCTTC	CASSLGQIEQFF
TRBV20-1	TRBJ2-1	few	TRBD2	TGCAGTGCTAGGTATAGCGGGAGCCATGAGCAGTTCTTC	CSARYSGSHEQFF
TRBV6-2/TRBV6-3	TRBJ2-2	few	TRBD1	TGTGCCAGCAGTGCGACAGGGGGCCACGGGGAGCTGTTTTTT	CASSATGGHGELFF
TRBV7-2	TRBJ2-1	few	TRBD1	TGTGCCAGCAGCTTAGCCCCGCGACAGGGGGCGGCTGAGCAGTTCTTC	CASSLAPRQGAAEQFF
TRBV6-1	TRBJ2-2	few	NA	TGTGCCAGCAGTGAAATGATCGCGAACACCGGGGAGCTGTTTTTT	CASSEMIANTGELFF
TRBV11-1	TRBJ2-1	few	TRBD2	TGTGCCAGCAGCATGGGACTAGCAGACAATGAGCAGTTCTTC	CASSMGLADNEQFF
TRBV4-1	TRBJ1-2	few	NA	TGCGCCAGCAGCCTGGTAGGGGGAGTGGGTTATGGCTACACCTTC	CASSLVGGVGYGYTF
TRBV6-2/TRBV6-3	TRBJ2-1	NA	NA	TGTGCCAGCAGTTACCCTCCATACAATGAGCAGTTCTTC	CASSYPPYNEQFF
TRBV19	TRBJ2-1	few	NA	TGTGCCAGTAGTAAGGGGGGCAGTGAGCAGTTCTTC	CASSKGGSEQFF
TRBV5-1	TRBJ2-2	many	TRBD2	TGCGCCAGCAGCGCTAGCGGGACCGGGGAGCTGTTTTTT	CASSASGTGELFF
TRBV5-1	TRBJ1-1	few	NA	TGCGCCAGCAGCCAAGAAGGACAGTACACTGAAGCTTTCTTT	CASSQEGQYTEAFF
TRBV5-1	TRBJ1-6	NA	TRBD1	TGCGCCAGCAGTTCCGACAGGGCCTATTCACCCCTCCACTTT	CASSSDRAYSPLHF
TRBV20-1	TRBJ2-5	few	TRBD1	TGCAGTGCAACCGGGACAGTGGGAGAGACCCAGTACTTC	CSATGTVGETQYF
TRBV10-3	TRBJ1-5	few	NA	TGTGCCATCAGGCGGGACGGTCTTAGCAATCAGCCCCAGCATTTT	CAIRRDGLSNQPQHF
TRBV20-1	TRBJ1-1	few	TRBD1	TGCAGTGCTCCACAGGGGGGGGAAGCTGAAGCTTTCTTT	CSAPQGGEAEAFF
TRBV12-3/TRBV12-4	TRBJ2-5	few	NA	TGTGCCAGCAGTTCACTACTAGTTGGGGAGACCCAGTACTTC	CASSSLLVGETQYF
TRBV27	TRBJ2-7	few	NA	TGTGCCAGCAGTCCTCGACTCTACGAGCAGTACTTC	CASSPRLYEQYF
TRBV18	TRBJ2-7	once	TRBD1	TGTGCCAGCTCGCAGACAGGGGACTACGAGCAGTACTTC	CASSQTGDYEQYF